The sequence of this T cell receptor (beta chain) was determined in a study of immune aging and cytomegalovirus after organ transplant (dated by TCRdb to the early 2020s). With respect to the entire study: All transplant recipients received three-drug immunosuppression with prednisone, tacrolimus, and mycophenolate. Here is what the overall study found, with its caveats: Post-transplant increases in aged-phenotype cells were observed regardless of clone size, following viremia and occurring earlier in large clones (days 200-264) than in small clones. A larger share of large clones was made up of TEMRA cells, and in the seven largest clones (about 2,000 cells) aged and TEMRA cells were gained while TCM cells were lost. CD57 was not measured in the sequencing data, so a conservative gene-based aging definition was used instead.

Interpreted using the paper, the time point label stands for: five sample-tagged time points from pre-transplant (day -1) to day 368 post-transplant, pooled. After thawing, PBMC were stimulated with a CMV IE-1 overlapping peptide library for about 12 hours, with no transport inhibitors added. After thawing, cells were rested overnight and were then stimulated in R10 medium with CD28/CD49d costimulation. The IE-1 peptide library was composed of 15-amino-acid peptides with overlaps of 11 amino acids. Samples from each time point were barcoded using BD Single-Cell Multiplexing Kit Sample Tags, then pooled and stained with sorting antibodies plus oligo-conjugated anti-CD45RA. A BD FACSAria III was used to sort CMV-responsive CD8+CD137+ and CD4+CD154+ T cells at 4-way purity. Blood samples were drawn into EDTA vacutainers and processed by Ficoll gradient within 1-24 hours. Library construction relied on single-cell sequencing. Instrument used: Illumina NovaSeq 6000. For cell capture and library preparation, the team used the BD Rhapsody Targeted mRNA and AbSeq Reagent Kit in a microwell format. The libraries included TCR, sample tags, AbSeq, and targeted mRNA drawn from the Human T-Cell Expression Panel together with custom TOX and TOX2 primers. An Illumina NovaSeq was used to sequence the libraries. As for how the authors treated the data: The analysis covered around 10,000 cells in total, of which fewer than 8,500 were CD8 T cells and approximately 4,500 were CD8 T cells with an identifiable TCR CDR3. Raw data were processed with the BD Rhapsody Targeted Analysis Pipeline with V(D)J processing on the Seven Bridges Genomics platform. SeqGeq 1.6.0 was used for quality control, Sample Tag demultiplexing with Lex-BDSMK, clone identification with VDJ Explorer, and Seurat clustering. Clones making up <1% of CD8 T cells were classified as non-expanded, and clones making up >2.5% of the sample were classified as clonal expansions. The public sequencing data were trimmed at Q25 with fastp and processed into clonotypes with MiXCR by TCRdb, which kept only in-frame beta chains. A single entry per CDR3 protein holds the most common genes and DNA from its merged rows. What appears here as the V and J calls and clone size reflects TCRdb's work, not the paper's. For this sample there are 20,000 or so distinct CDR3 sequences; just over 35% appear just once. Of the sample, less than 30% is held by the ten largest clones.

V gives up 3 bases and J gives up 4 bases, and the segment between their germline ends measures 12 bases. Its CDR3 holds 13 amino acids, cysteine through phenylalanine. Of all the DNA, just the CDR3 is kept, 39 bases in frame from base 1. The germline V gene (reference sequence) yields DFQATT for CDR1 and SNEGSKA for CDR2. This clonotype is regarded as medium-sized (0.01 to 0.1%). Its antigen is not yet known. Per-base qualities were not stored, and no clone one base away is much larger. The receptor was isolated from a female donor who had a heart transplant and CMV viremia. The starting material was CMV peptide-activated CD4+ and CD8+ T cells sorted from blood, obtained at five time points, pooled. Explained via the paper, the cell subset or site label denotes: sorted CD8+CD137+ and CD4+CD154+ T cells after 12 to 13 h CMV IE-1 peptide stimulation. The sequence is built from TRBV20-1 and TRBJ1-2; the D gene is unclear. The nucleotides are TGCAGTGCTAGTAAGGAGGGAGGCTATGGCTACACCTTC. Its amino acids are CSASKEGGYGYTF.